This TCR beta chain stems from a study of T cell repertoires in cytomegalovirus infection. Looking at the study overall: It was the public TCR beta signatures that indicated both CMV infection and matching HLA type.

MiXCR was run by TCRdb on the reads, yielding one entry per CDR3 protein. Among some 240,000 distinct CDR3 sequences, over 15% were seen once, and the ten largest hold about 45%. V shed 0 bases and J shed 5 bases, with 13 bases lying between them. CDR3 length: 15 amino acids. Looked up from germline, CDR1 is SGHVS and CDR2 is FNYEAQ. This clonotype has ten or more counts. What it binds is unknown. Study-level points and caveats: Dominant in the ex vivo response were TCR beta clonotypes restricted by HLA-C and specific for CMV.

The chain carries TRBV7-6 and TRBJ1-1; TRBD1 is a possible D gene (5 bases). The clonotype originates from a human donor in good health (CMV status not recorded). Some clones in this sample may be carry-over from other donors' samples. The specimen sequenced was CD8+ T cells from PBMCs. The CDR3 here is CASSLALGGWTEAFF. The CDR3 region has the DNA TGTGCCAGCAGCTTAGCGCTGGGGGGATGGACTGAAGCTTTCTTT.